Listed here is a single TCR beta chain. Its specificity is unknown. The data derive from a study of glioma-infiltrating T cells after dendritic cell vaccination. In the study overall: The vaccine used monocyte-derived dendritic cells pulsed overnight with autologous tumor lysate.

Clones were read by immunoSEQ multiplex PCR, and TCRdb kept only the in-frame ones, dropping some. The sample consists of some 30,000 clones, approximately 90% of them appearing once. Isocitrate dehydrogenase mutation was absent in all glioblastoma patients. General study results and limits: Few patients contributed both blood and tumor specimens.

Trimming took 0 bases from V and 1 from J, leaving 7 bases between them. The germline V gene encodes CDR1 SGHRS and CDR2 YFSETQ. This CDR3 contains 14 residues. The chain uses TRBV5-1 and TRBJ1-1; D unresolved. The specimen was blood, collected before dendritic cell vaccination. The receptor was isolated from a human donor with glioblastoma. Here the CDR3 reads CASSLGGGNTEAFF. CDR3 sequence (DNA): TGCGCCAGCAGCTTGGGGGGAGGGAACACTGAAGCTTTCTTT.